The clone carrying this T cell receptor beta chain has only one observation. What it binds is not known. The sample originates from a study of T cells in localized non-small cell lung cancer. Sequenced by immunoSEQ multiplex PCR; TCRdb stores in-frame clones only, minus some. The sample contains approximately 20,000 clones, about 90% of which appear only once. General study results and limits: For the top 100 tumor clones, a median roughly 56 also appeared in adjacent lung.

The ends were cut back, 4 bases at V and 6 bases at J, with 12 bases in the middle. The CDR3 totals 14 residues. Looked up from germline, CDR1 is KGHSY and CDR2 is FQNENV. The chain employs TRBV16 and TRBJ2-2, with D possibly being TRBD1 (5 bases). Sample: peripheral blood, taken before any cancer treatment. The sequence came from a male donor aged 60 or over with stage I squamous cell lung carcinoma. The CDR3 DNA sequence: TGTGCCAGCAGCCGCAGGGTGGACGCCGGGGAGCTGTTTTTT. Translating it yields CASSRRVDAGELFF.